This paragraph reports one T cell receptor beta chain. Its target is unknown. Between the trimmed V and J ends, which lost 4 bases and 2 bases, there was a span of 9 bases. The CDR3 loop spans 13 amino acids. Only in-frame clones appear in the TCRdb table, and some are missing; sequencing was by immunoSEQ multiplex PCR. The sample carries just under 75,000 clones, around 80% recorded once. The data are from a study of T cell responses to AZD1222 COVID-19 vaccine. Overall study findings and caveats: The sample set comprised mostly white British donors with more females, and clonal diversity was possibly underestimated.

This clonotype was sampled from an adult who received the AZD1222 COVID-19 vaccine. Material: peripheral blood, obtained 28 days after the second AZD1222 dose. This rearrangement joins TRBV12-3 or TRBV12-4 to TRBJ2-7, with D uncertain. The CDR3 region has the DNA TGTGCCAGCAGTTCCTCGACCCCCTACGAGCAGTACTTC. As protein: CASSSSTPYEQYF.